This T cell receptor (beta chain) was captured in a study of blood T cell repertoires in COVID-19. In the study overall: COVID-19 samples, acute and convalescent, were from the United States, Italy and Spain.

Profiling relied on immunoSEQ multiplex PCR, and the TCRdb table lists in-frame clones only, not all of them. Here the sample spans 230,000 or so clones, about 85% being singletons. This clone was recorded once. The CDR3 totals 15 residues. V lost 0 bases to trimming and J lost 4 bases, with 13 bases between them. CDR1 LGHNA and CDR2 YSLEER come from the germline V gene. The gene calls are TRBV4-3 and TRBJ2-7; maybe TRBD2 (6 bases). Sequencing input: PBMCs or T cells enriched from blood (not recorded which). This clonotype was obtained from a woman in her fifties or sixties who had been exposed to COVID-19. The CDR3 reads CASSQETPGEYEQYF. The CDR3 nucleotides read TGCGCCAGCAGCCAAGAGACACCGGGAGAGTACGAGCAGTACTTC.